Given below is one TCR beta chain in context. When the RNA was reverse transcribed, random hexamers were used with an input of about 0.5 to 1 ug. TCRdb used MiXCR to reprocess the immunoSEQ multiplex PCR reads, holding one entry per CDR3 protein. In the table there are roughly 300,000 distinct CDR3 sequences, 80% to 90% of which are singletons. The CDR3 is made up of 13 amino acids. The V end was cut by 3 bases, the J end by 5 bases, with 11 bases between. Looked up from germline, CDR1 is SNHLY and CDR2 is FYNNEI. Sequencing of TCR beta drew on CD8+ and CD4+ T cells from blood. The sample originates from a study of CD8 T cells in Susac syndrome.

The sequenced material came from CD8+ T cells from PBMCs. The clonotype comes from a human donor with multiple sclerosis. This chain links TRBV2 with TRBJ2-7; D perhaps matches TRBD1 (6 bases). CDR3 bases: TGTGCCAGCAGTGAGTCAGGGGTCCACGAGCAGTACTTC. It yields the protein CASSESGVHEQYF.